The 9 T cell receptor beta chains below all came from one sample that was sequenced in a study of shared clonotypes between healthy human individuals. Sequenced by immunoSEQ multiplex PCR; TCRdb stores in-frame clones only, minus some. The sample lists millions of clones, less than 95% occurring once. Terminally differentiated effector memory CD45RA+ cells were excluded from the naive CD8 cells, which were CD45RO-negative and positively selected for CCR7. The sequenced material came from naive CD8+ T cells sorted from blood. Receptors originate from a man aged 18 to 29 in good health.

This clone has just one count. The V and J genes are TRBV5-4 and TRBJ2-7, with 7 bases aligning to TRBD1. CDR3 length: 15 amino acids. Germline assignment: CDR1 SGHNT and CDR2 YYREEE (reference sequence). The J segment lost 3 bases and the V segment lost 4 bases, leaving 10 bases of the junction unmatched. The CDR3 DNA reads as TGTGCCAGCAGCGACCTCGGGACAGCCGGCTACGAGCAGTACTTC. Its protein is CASSDLGTAGYEQYF.

The chain is built from TRBV6-1 and TRBJ1-2; tentative D call: TRBD1 (5 bases). Germline loops: CDR1 MNHNS, CDR2 SASEGT. Trimming removed 4 bases from V and 0 bases from J, with 12 bases in between. CDR3 size: 15 residues. CDR3 bases: TGTGCCAGCAGTGGTTGGGGAGGGGCTAACTATGGCTACACCTTC. Protein product: CASSGWGGANYGYTF.

The chain carries TRBV10-2 and TRBJ1-5; D call uncertain. CDR1 is WSHSY, CDR2 SAAADI, per germline. CDR3 length: 15 amino acids. V lost 3 bases and J 1 base, leaving 10 bases between the germline ends. The CDR3 sequence is CASSEDSGSNQPQHF. CDR3 bases: TGCGCCAGCAGTGAAGATTCTGGCAGCAATCAGCCCCAGCATTTT.

The chain joins TRBV27 to TRBJ2-7, with D perhaps being TRBD1 or TRBD2 (5 bases each). Germline V CDR1 and CDR2: MNHEY, SMNVEV (reference sequence). Trimming pared 2 bases from V and 7 bases from J, leaving 15 bases between. The CDR3 has 14 residues. CDR3 DNA: TGTGCCAGCAGTTTAGTTGGGACGGCCACTGAGCAGTACTTC. Amino acid sequence: CASSLVGTATEQYF.

This clone has a handful of counts. The chain recombines TRBV13 with TRBJ2-4; possibly TRBD2 for D (6 bases). CDR1 PRHDT and CDR2 FYEKMQ come from the germline V gene (reference sequence). The CDR3 has 14 residues. The V and J ends lost 4 bases and 12 bases respectively, with 19 bases between them. CDR3 nucleotide sequence: TGTGCCAGCAGCTCCGCCCAGGAGTTGCGGGATCAGTACTTC. Amino acid sequence: CASSSAQELRDQYF.

A note on this clone: The same CDR3 arises from other DNA sequences in this sample as well. The V and J genes are TRBV28 and TRBJ1-5; 8 nucleotides line up with TRBD1. The junction had 8 bases not matched to a gene; V was cut back by 6 bases and J by 7 bases. This CDR3 contains 14 residues. CDR1 is MDHEN and CDR2 is SYDVKM in the germline V gene. The CDR3 DNA sequence: TGTGCCAGCAGCCTTGGACAGGGAAGACAGCCCCAGCATTTT. Translated: CASSLGQGRQPQHF.

Remarks on this clone: In the same sample, other DNA sequences code for this CDR3. This chain uses TRBV5-6 with TRBJ2-7, with D possibly TRBD1 on 6 matching bases. The CDR3 has 13 residues. Germline V gene sequence: CDR1 SGHDT, CDR2 YYEEEE. With 5 bases removed from V and 4 bases from J, the gap between germline ends came to 13 bases. The CDR3 nucleotides read TGTGCCAGCAGTTGGGGCCAGGGGTACGAGCAGTACTTC. It is translated as CASSWGQGYEQYF.

The chain is built from TRBV6-4 and TRBJ1-3; 7 positions match TRBD1. The CDR3 has 14 residues. Looked up from germline, CDR1 is MRHNA and CDR2 is SNTAGT. V gave up 6 bases and J gave up 2 bases; unmatched junction bases: 4. The CDR3 loop reads CASSDDRAGNTIYF. The CDR3 DNA reads as TGTGCCAGCAGCGACGACAGGGCTGGAAACACCATATATTTT.

This CDR3 is CASSLRATTNSPLHF. For the CDR3, the DNA is TGTGCCAGCAGTTTGAGGGCCACTACTAATTCACCCCTCCACTTT. The rearrangement links TRBV27 to TRBJ1-6, with D unresolved. The CDR3 runs to 15 residues. The germline V gene encodes CDR1 MNHEY and CDR2 SMNVEV (reference sequence). Trimming left V 3 bases short and J 6 bases short, with 12 bases between.